A selection of T cell receptor beta chains follows, all from one sample in a study of T cell repertoires in cytomegalovirus infection. MiXCR, applied by TCRdb to the reads, yields one record per CDR3 protein. The sample has roughly 920,000 distinct CDR3 sequences, around 30% seen once. No antigen has been identified for these receptors. This material consisted of cultured CD8+ T cells from PBMCs, taken from culture after CMV antigen stimulation. Receptors originate from a human donor in good health (CMV status not recorded). Some clones in this sample may be carry-over from other donors' samples. Each CDR3 is given with its conserved first and last residue. The D gene is left open where the match is weak. Clone size is given for some rows only: seen once, a few or many times, or a class if the clone is expanded.

CDR3: CAIDPQTPRTDTQYF; DNA: TGTGCCATCGACCCTCAGACCCCTCGAACAGATACGCAGTATTTT; D: NA; V: TRBV6-2/TRBV6-3; size: NA; J: TRBJ2-3
CDR3: CASSATGGVNYGYTF; DNA: TGTGCCAGCAGCGCCACGGGAGGGGTTAACTATGGCTACACCTTC; D: NA; V: TRBV7-2; size: many; J: TRBJ1-2
CDR3: CASRDFSAHNEQFF; DNA: TGTGCCAGCAGGGACTTTAGTGCCCATAATGAGCAGTTCTTC; D: NA; V: TRBV6-1; size: few; J: TRBJ2-1
CDR3: CASSTYGQADEQFF; DNA: TGTGCCAGCAGCACATACGGACAGGCGGATGAGCAGTTCTTC; D: TRBD1; V: TRBV5-4; size: NA; J: TRBJ2-1
CDR3: CASSFNRQGSSNQPQHF; DNA: TGTGCCAGCAGCTTTAATAGGCAGGGCTCTAGCAATCAGCCCCAGCATTTT; D: NA; V: TRBV27; size: once; J: TRBJ1-5
CDR3: CASSLFQNNVGTEAFF; DNA: TGTGCCAGCAGTTTATTCCAAAATAATGTGGGGACTGAAGCTTTCTTT; D: NA; V: TRBV27; size: NA; J: TRBJ1-1
CDR3: CASSQEFDGGWGETQYF; DNA: TGCGCCAGCAGCCAAGAATTTGATGGGGGATGGGGAGAGACCCAGTACTTC; D: NA; V: TRBV4-3; size: few; J: TRBJ2-5
CDR3: CASSFLGQGLTDTQYF; DNA: TGTGCCAGCAGTTTCTTGGGACAGGGGCTTACAGATACGCAGTATTTT; D: TRBD1; V: TRBV28; size: NA; J: TRBJ2-3
CDR3: CASSVSGQYPYEQYF; DNA: TGTGCCAGCAGCGTATCCGGACAGTATCCCTACGAGCAGTACTTC; D: NA; V: TRBV9; size: NA; J: TRBJ2-7
CDR3: CASVTGPLLETQYF; DNA: TGTGCCAGCGTGACAGGACCACTACTCGAGACCCAGTACTTC; D: NA; V: TRBV6-2/TRBV6-3; size: NA; J: TRBJ2-5
CDR3: CASSYSGQLITEAFF; DNA: TGTGCCAGCAGTTACTCAGGGCAGCTGATAACTGAAGCTTTCTTT; D: NA; V: TRBV6-5; size: NA; J: TRBJ1-1
CDR3: CASAGGIGYEQYF; DNA: TGTGCCAGTGCGGGGGGAATCGGGTACGAGCAGTACTTC; D: TRBD2; V: TRBV19; size: few; J: TRBJ2-7
CDR3: CASSLETWRDEQYF; DNA: TGTGCCAGCAGCCTGGAGACCTGGAGAGACGAGCAGTACTTC; D: NA; V: TRBV7-8; size: NA; J: TRBJ2-7
CDR3: CATSVEGGLNNEQFF; DNA: TGTGCCACCAGCGTAGAGGGGGGGCTAAACAATGAGCAGTTCTTC; D: NA; V: TRBV27; size: NA; J: TRBJ2-1
CDR3: CASSGRQGPNTEAFF; DNA: TGTGCCAGTAGTGGGCGACAGGGCCCGAACACTGAAGCTTTCTTT; D: TRBD1; V: TRBV19; size: NA; J: TRBJ1-1
CDR3: CASSLDRGLLSYEQYF; DNA: TGTGCCAGCAGCTTGGACAGGGGACTCCTCTCCTACGAGCAGTACTTC; D: TRBD1; V: TRBV7-2; size: NA; J: TRBJ2-7
CDR3: CANSYGRLLYGYTF; DNA: TGTGCCAACAGTTACGGCAGACTGTTATATGGCTACACCTTC; D: NA; V: TRBV6-6; size: NA; J: TRBJ1-2
CDR3: CASSQEKTSGFSFADTQYF; DNA: TGTGCCAGCAGCCAAGAAAAGACTAGCGGCTTCAGTTTCGCAGATACGCAGTATTTT; D: TRBD2; V: TRBV4-2; size: few; J: TRBJ2-3
CDR3: CASSNPSRGLERYEQYF; DNA: TGTGCCAGCAGTAACCCGTCCAGGGGGCTAGAGAGATACGAGCAGTACTTC; D: TRBD1; V: TRBV27; size: NA; J: TRBJ2-7
CDR3: CASSQDKRDEQYF; DNA: TGCGCCAGCAGCCAAGATAAGAGGGACGAGCAGTACTTC; D: NA; V: TRBV4-1; size: NA; J: TRBJ2-7
CDR3: CASSYSWGRQETQYF; DNA: TGTGCCAGCAGTTACTCGTGGGGGAGGCAAGAGACCCAGTACTTC; D: NA; V: TRBV6-5; size: few; J: TRBJ2-5
CDR3: CASSFLDQRLHF; DNA: TGTGCCAGCAGTTTTTTAGACCAAAGACTCCACTTT; D: NA; V: TRBV12-3/TRBV12-4; size: many; J: TRBJ1-6
CDR3: CASIAHTGELFF; DNA: TGTGCCAGTATCGCGCACACCGGGGAGCTGTTTTTT; D: NA; V: TRBV19; size: NA; J: TRBJ2-2
CDR3: CASRVGGAPNEKLFF; DNA: TGTGCCAGCAGAGTCGGGGGGGCCCCCAATGAAAAACTGTTTTTT; D: NA; V: TRBV7-9; size: few; J: TRBJ1-4
CDR3: CASSYTTGNSYGYTF; DNA: TGTGCCAGCAGTTACACGACAGGGAACAGCTATGGCTACACCTTC; D: TRBD1; V: TRBV6-5; size: few; J: TRBJ1-2
CDR3: CASSHGTEEQYF; DNA: TGTGCCAGCAGTCACGGGACAGAGGAGCAGTACTTC; D: TRBD1; V: TRBV27; size: NA; J: TRBJ2-7
CDR3: CASSGDRVGRLYGYTF; DNA: TGTGCCAGCAGCGGGGACAGGGTAGGGCGGCTCTATGGCTACACCTTC; D: TRBD1; V: TRBV7-9; size: few; J: TRBJ1-2
CDR3: CASSPGTEGVEQYF; DNA: TGTGCCAGCAGTCCCGGGACAGAAGGAGTCGAGCAGTACTTC; D: TRBD1; V: TRBV27; size: NA; J: TRBJ2-7
CDR3: CSARGLAGGRQETQYF; DNA: TGCAGTGCTAGAGGGCTAGCGGGGGGGCGTCAAGAGACCCAGTACTTC; D: TRBD2; V: TRBV20-1; size: few; J: TRBJ2-5
CDR3: CASSYGAGGSEQYF; DNA: TGTGCCAGCAGTTACGGGGCAGGGGGAAGCGAGCAGTACTTC; D: TRBD1; V: TRBV6-5; size: few; J: TRBJ2-7
CDR3: CASSQERAGGRLSNQPQHF; DNA: TGCGCCAGCAGCCAAGAGAGGGCAGGGGGCAGGTTAAGCAATCAGCCCCAGCATTTT; D: TRBD1; V: TRBV4-3; size: NA; J: TRBJ1-5
CDR3: CASSDGGAGNEQFF; DNA: TGTGCCAGCAGTGACGGGGGGGCGGGCAATGAGCAGTTCTTC; D: NA; V: TRBV6-4; size: NA; J: TRBJ2-1
CDR3: CASSLTAGTPLHF; DNA: TGTGCCAGCAGCTTGACAGCGGGTACACCCCTCCACTTT; D: NA; V: TRBV5-6; size: few; J: TRBJ1-6
CDR3: CASAEQGTEAFF; DNA: TGTGCTAGTGCCGAACAGGGCACTGAAGCTTTCTTT; D: NA; V: TRBV12-5; size: few; J: TRBJ1-1
CDR3: CASSLLGQGNNEQFF; DNA: TGTGCCAGCAGTTTATTGGGACAGGGGAACAATGAGCAGTTCTTC; D: TRBD1; V: TRBV27; size: few; J: TRBJ2-1
CDR3: CASSIGGVQGQEKNIQYF; DNA: TGTGCCAGTAGTATAGGGGGAGTACAGGGTCAGGAGAAAAACATTCAGTACTTC; D: NA; V: TRBV19; size: few; J: TRBJ2-4
CDR3: CASSVSGPGAFMGYTF; DNA: TGTGCCAGCAGCGTAAGCGGACCGGGGGCCTTCATGGGCTACACCTTC; D: NA; V: TRBV9; size: few; J: TRBJ1-2
CDR3: CASSYLPGQGPQETQYF; DNA: TGTGCCAGCAGTTATCTACCGGGACAGGGACCCCAAGAGACCCAGTACTTC; D: TRBD1; V: TRBV6-1; size: NA; J: TRBJ2-5
CDR3: CASRILAGGQETQYF; DNA: TGTGCCAGCAGGATACTAGCGGGGGGGCAAGAGACCCAGTACTTC; D: TRBD2; V: TRBV7-2; size: many; J: TRBJ2-5
CDR3: CASSAGLAGSNGELFF; DNA: TGTGCCAGCAGTGCGGGACTAGCGGGGTCGAACGGGGAGCTGTTTTTT; D: TRBD2; V: TRBV2; size: NA; J: TRBJ2-2
CDR3: CASSNPGQAHGTQYF; DNA: TGTGCCAGCAGCAATCCGGGACAGGCTCATGGGACCCAGTACTTC; D: TRBD1; V: TRBV7-9; size: few; J: TRBJ2-5
CDR3: CASSFSSADPQETQYF; DNA: TGTGCCAGCAGCTTTTCCTCAGCGGACCCCCAAGAGACCCAGTACTTC; D: NA; V: TRBV5-4; size: NA; J: TRBJ2-5
CDR3: CASTETGQSYTF; DNA: TGTGCCAGCACAGAGACAGGGCAAAGCTACACCTTC; D: TRBD1; V: TRBV27; size: NA; J: TRBJ1-2
CDR3: CASGTGTGSNQPQHF; DNA: TGTGCCAGCGGTACAGGGACAGGTAGCAATCAGCCCCAGCATTTT; D: TRBD1; V: TRBV12-3/TRBV12-4; size: few; J: TRBJ1-5
CDR3: CASRPDVSPYGYTF; DNA: TGTGCCAGCAGGCCCGACGTCTCTCCCTATGGCTACACCTTC; D: NA; V: TRBV2; size: few; J: TRBJ1-2
CDR3: CASSPTGTGAYNEQFF; DNA: TGTGCCAGCAGCCCGACCGGGACAGGGGCCTACAATGAGCAGTTCTTC; D: TRBD1; V: TRBV7-6; size: few; J: TRBJ2-1